The 9 T cell receptor beta chains listed next were all sequenced from one sample in a study of blood T cell repertoires in COVID-19. Libraries were prepared by immunoSEQ multiplex PCR; TCRdb keeps only in-frame clonotypes and omits some of them. The table shows tens of thousands of clones, with about 91% occurring only once. Source material: peripheral blood. The origin of the receptors is a human donor with active COVID-19. The donor label of this sample is uncertain.

The chain employs TRBV10-3 and TRBJ2-1; TRBD2 is a possible D gene (5 bases). The CDR3 runs 17 residues. Trimming pared 0 bases from V and 1 base from J, leaving 13 bases between. In germline, CDR1 is ENHRY, CDR2 SYGVKD. CDR3 coding DNA: TGTGCCATCAGTGAGTCCCGAGGCTCGGGGTCCTACAATGAGCAGTTCTTC. Translation gives CAISESRGSGSYNEQFF.

The chain employs TRBV6-5 and TRBJ2-7; TRBD2 agrees at 7 bases. The CDR3 covers 13 residues. Trimming cost V 8 bases and J 7 bases; bases outside gene matches: 11. CDR1 and CDR2 (germline): MNHEY, SVGAGI. The CDR3 nucleotides read TGTGCCAGCCCCGAGCGGGGTGAAATGGAGCAGTACTTC. Translated, it gives CASPERGEMEQYF.

The chain has TRBV5-1 and TRBJ1-2; TRBD1 aligns across 11 bases. Unmatched junction bases numbered 8, after V lost 4 bases and J lost 6 bases. Germline CDR1 is SGHRS and CDR2 is YFSETQ. There are 15 residues in the CDR3. The chain's CDR3 is CASSGGTGGSNGYTF. DNA for the CDR3: TGCGCCAGCAGCGGCGGGACAGGGGGTAGTAATGGCTACACCTTC.

DNA of the CDR3: TGTGCCAGCAGGCCCCCTGGGGGGGTTTCACCCCTCCACTTT. This translates into CASRPPGGVSPLHF. This chain links TRBV6-5 with TRBJ1-6; TRBD1 might be the D (5 bases). The CDR3 has 14 amino acids. V was shortened by 6 bases and J by 9 bases, with 15 bases between the two germline ends. Germline CDR1 reads MNHEY; CDR2 reads SVGAGI.

CDR3 bases: TGCGCCAGCAGCCAAGATGGGGGAGGGGGTTATCAGCCCCAGCATTTT. Its translation is CASSQDGGGGYQPQHF. The chain carries TRBV4-1 and TRBJ1-5; possibly TRBD1 for D (6 bases). From germline, CDR1 is MGHRA and CDR2 YSYEKL. With 0 bases removed from V and 5 bases from J, the gap between germline ends came to 14 bases. CDR3 length: 16 amino acids.

The rearrangement uses TRBV12-3 or TRBV12-4 and TRBJ2-7; D is uncertain. The CDR3 has 12 amino acids. V was trimmed by 5 bases and J by 6 bases, leaving 11 bases between them. CDR3 nucleotide sequence: TGTGCCAGCAGTCTCCAAGGAGCCGAGCAGTACTTC. It encodes CASSLQGAEQYF.

The genes are TRBV29-1 and TRBJ2-2; TRBD1 is a possible D gene (5 bases). Germline loops: CDR1 SQVTM, CDR2 ANQGSEA. The germline V and J ends were trimmed by 7 bases and 1 base, with 13 bases remaining between them. This CDR3 is 14 amino acids long. CDR3 loop: CSALGARNTGELFF. CDR3 bases: TGCAGCGCCTTAGGGGCGCGGAACACCGGGGAGCTGTTTTTT.

The chain has TRBV15 and TRBJ1-1; no clear D gene. This CDR3 region has 10 residues. Germline lookup yields CDR1 LNHNV and CDR2 YYDKDF (reference sequence). V was cut by 2 bases and J by 8 bases, with 3 bases left in between. The CDR3 reads CATSRPEAFF. The CDR3 nucleotides read TGTGCCACCAGCAGACCAGAAGCTTTCTTT.

V is TRBV5-1 and J is TRBJ2-3; D possibly corresponds to TRBD1 (6 bases). The CDR3 contains 16 residues. Germline-derived CDR1 and CDR2 are SGHRS and YFSETQ. The ends were cut back, 0 bases at V and 2 bases at J, with 13 bases in the middle. CDR3 sequence: CASSLASGQNTDTQYF. CDR3 sequence (DNA): TGCGCCAGCAGCTTGGCCTCAGGACAGAACACAGATACGCAGTATTTT. Based on the CDR3 plus reference TRBV5-1 and TRBJ2-3, the full variable domain is KAGVTQTPRYLIKTRGQQVTLSCSPISGHRSVSWYQQTPGQGLQFLFEYFSETQRNKGNFPGRFSGRQFSNSRSEMNVSTLELGDSALYLCASSLASGQNTDTQYFGPGTRLTVL.